The rows below give T cell receptor beta chains drawn from one sample of a study of shared clonotypes between healthy human individuals. The table came from immunoSEQ multiplex PCR; TCRdb's copy has only in-frame clones and leaves some out. The sample contains some 470,000 clones, about 82% of which appear only once. Sequencing was done on a sample of PBMCs. Receptors originate from a woman between 40 and 55 years old in good health. Some clones in this sample may be carry-over from other donors' samples. CDR3s include the opening cysteine and the closing phenylalanine or tryptophan. A D gene is named only where the DNA matches it firmly. Not every row has a clone size; where given, it reads once, few, many or a size class.

>TRBV20-1|TRBJ2-7|.|.
CSAQTSYEQYF
TGCAGTGCTCAGACTAGTTACGAGCAGTACTTC
>TRBV5-8|TRBJ1-1|.|.
CASSLSEMNTEAFF
TGTGCCAGCAGCTTGTCCGAAATGAACACTGAAGCTTTCTTT
>TRBV5-4|TRBJ2-1|TRBD1|once
CASSLDATGYNEQFF
TGTGCCAGCAGCTTGGACGCGACAGGGTACAATGAGCAGTTCTTC
>TRBV5-4|TRBJ2-7|TRBD1|once
CASSLAGTGIWYF
TGTGCCAGCAGCTTAGCCGGGACAGGGATTTGGTACTTC
>TRBV30|TRBJ2-1|.|.
CAWGTGSSYNEQFF
TGTGCCTGGGGTACAGGGAGCTCCTACAATGAGCAGTTCTTC
>TRBV29-1|TRBJ2-7|.|.
CSVEWEKTGGQYF
TGCAGCGTTGAATGGGAGAAGACTGGCGGGCAGTACTTC
>TRBV5-1|TRBJ2-7|.|.
CASSLQGYREQYF
TGCGCCAGCAGCTTGCAGGGTTACCGCGAGCAGTACTTC
>TRBV7-3|TRBJ2-3|.|.
CASSQSGYRTDTQYF
TGTGCCAGCAGCCAAAGCGGTTACCGCACAGATACGCAGTATTTT
>TRBV6-6|TRBJ2-7|TRBD1|once
CASSPRDRGTYEQYF
TGTGCCAGCAGTCCCCGGGACAGGGGAACCTACGAGCAGTACTTC
>TRBV29-1|TRBJ2-1|.|few
CSVVKLSSYNEQFF
TGCAGCGTTGTGAAACTGAGCTCCTACAATGAGCAGTTCTTC
>TRBV5-5|TRBJ2-1|.|.
CASSIYRDYNEQFF
TGTGCCAGCAGCATTTACCGGGACTACAATGAGCAGTTCTTC
>TRBV6-5|TRBJ1-2|.|.
CASSYARRGANYGYTF
TGTGCCAGCAGTTACGCCCGCAGGGGAGCTAACTATGGCTACACCTTC
>TRBV28|TRBJ1-4|.|once
CASSPETFLDRSDEKLFF
TGTGCCAGCAGTCCCGAAACATTCCTCGACAGGTCGGATGAAAAACTGTTTTTT
>TRBV10-3|TRBJ1-2|.|.
CAVSEQGDYGYTF
TGTGCCGTCAGTGAGCAGGGTGACTATGGCTACACCTTC
>TRBV27|TRBJ2-1|TRBD2|.
CASSPGTSGTVEQFF
TGTGCCAGCAGTCCCGGGACTAGCGGGACTGTTGAGCAGTTCTTC
>TRBV18|TRBJ2-5|.|.
CASSPQVSLGETQYF
TGTGCCAGCTCACCTCAGGTATCCCTCGGAGAGACCCAGTACTTC
>TRBV28|TRBJ2-7|.|.
CASSTVSSYEQYF
TGTGCCAGCAGTACCGTGAGCTCCTACGAGCAGTACTTC
>TRBV18|TRBJ2-1|TRBD2|.
CASSPRSGLAGNEQFF
TGTGCCAGCTCACCACGATCGGGACTAGCAGGTAATGAGCAGTTCTTC
>TRBV20-1|TRBJ2-7|.|.
CSATPRSEQYF
TGCAGTGCTACCCCAAGGTCCGAGCAGTACTTC
>TRBV18|TRBJ2-7|.|once
CASSPPGGYEQYF
TGTGCCAGCTCACCACCGGGAGGCTACGAGCAGTACTTC
>TRBV6-1|TRBJ1-1|TRBD1|.
CASSGTVNTEAFF
TGTGCCAGCTCTGGGACAGTTAACACTGAAGCTTTCTTT
>TRBV5-1|TRBJ2-7|.|.
CASSFRGNYEQYF
TGCGCCAGCAGCTTCCGGGGGAACTACGAGCAGTACTTC
>TRBV11-2|TRBJ2-1|.|once
CASSLDRLRAGEFF
TGTGCCAGCAGCTTAGATCGTTTAAGGGCAGGGGAGTTCTTC
>TRBV14|TRBJ2-2|.|few
CASSPLWGTGELFF
TGTGCCAGCAGTCCCCTTTGGGGAACCGGGGAGCTGTTTTTT
>TRBV19|TRBJ1-3|.|.
CASRMTGLGNTIYF
TGTGCCAGTAGGATGACGGGACTGGGAAACACCATATATTTT
>TRBV7-8|TRBJ1-2|.|.
CASSPFLGAAGGYTF
TGTGCCAGCAGCCCCTTCCTGGGGGCGGCCGGTGGCTACACCTTC
>TRBV5-3|TRBJ1-4|.|.
CARSAGATNEKLFF
TGTGCCAGAAGCGCAGGAGCAACTAATGAAAAACTGTTTTTT
>TRBV11-2|TRBJ1-4|.|.
CASTKDRTNEKLFF
TGTGCCAGCACCAAGGACAGAACGAATGAAAAACTGTTTTTT
>TRBV19|TRBJ2-3|TRBD2|.
CASSNPTVLAGVEDTQYF
TGTGCCAGTAGTAACCCCACAGTTCTAGCGGGAGTTGAAGATACGCAGTATTTT